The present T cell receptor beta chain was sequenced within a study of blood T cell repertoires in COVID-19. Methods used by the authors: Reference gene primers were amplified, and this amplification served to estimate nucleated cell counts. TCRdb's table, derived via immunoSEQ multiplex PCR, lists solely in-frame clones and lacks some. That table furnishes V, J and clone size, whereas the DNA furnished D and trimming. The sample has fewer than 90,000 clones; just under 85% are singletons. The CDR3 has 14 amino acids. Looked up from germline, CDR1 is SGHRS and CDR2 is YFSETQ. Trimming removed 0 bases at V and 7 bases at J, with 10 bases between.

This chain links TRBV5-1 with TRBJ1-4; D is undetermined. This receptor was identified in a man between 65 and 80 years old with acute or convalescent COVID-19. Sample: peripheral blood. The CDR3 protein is CASSLAGLGEKLFF. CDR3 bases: TGCGCCAGCAGCTTGGCCGGGTTGGGTGAAAAACTGTTTTTT. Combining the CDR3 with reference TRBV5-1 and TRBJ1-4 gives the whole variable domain KAGVTQTPRYLIKTRGQQVTLSCSPISGHRSVSWYQQTPGQGLQFLFEYFSETQRNKGNFPGRFSGRQFSNSRSEMNVSTLELGDSALYLCASSLAGLGEKLFFGSGTQLSVL.